Below, 6 T cell receptor beta chains from the same sample are listed, as sequenced in a study of response to subunit inactivated influenza vaccine. MiXCR was run by TCRdb on the RT-PCR reads, yielding one entry per CDR3 protein. Among about 700,000 distinct CDR3 sequences, about 15% were seen once, and the ten largest hold 5.5% to 7%. The source was PBMCs from blood, collected 14 to 15 days before vaccination. These receptors originate from a man in his fifties or sixties who received an inactivated influenza vaccine.

The genes are TRBV18 and TRBJ2-1; TRBD1 aligns across 8 bases. V shed 3 bases and J 6 bases; nucleotides not matched to a gene: 10. Germline assignment: CDR1 KGHSH and CDR2 LQKENI. This CDR3 is built from 16 residues. The CDR3 bases are TGTGCCAGCTCACCTTCCCTGACAGGGGCGGTCAATGAGCAGTTCTTC. Its protein is CASSPSLTGAVNEQFF.

This clonotype showed up many times. The V call is TRBV10-3, the J call TRBJ1-2; D remains ambiguous. Germline CDR1 reads ENHRY; CDR2 reads SYGVKD. The CDR3 is 14 amino acids. Trimming shortened V by 5 bases and J by 4 bases, and 14 bases separated the two germline ends. The CDR3 sequence is CAISIRSEGYGYTF. The CDR3 DNA sequence: TGTGCCATCAGTATAAGATCAGAGGGCTATGGCTACACCTTC.

The chain uses TRBV4-2 and TRBJ2-3; D may correspond to TRBD1 or TRBD2 (6 bases each). The CDR3 has 17 residues. Germline V lookup: CDR1 LGHNA, CDR2 YNFKEQ. The V end lost 10 bases, the J end lost 3 bases, and 26 bases lay between the germline ends. CDR3 coding DNA: TGTGCCATGGGCCCCGTCGAGGGGGGAGTAAGAACAGATACGCAGTATTTT. Translated, it gives CAMGPVEGGVRTDTQYF.

A few counts support this clonotype. The V and J genes are TRBV6-5 and TRBJ1-1; 7 nucleotides match TRBD1. Trimming cost V 1 base and J 4 bases; bases outside gene matches: 9. Germline V CDR1 and CDR2: MNHEY, SVGAGI. The CDR3 covers 16 residues. This chain's CDR3 is CASSYLLQSGGTEAFF. Written as DNA, the CDR3 is TGTGCCAGCAGTTACTTACTCCAGTCAGGGGGCACTGAAGCTTTCTTT.

The V and J genes are TRBV29-1 and TRBJ2-7; D possibly matches TRBD1 or TRBD2 (5 bases each). Per the germline V gene, CDR1 is SQVTM and CDR2 is ANQGSEA. The germline V and J ends were trimmed by 4 bases and 3 bases, with 13 bases remaining between them. The CDR3 loop spans 13 amino acids. Written as DNA, the CDR3 is TGCAGCGTTGCTTTTAAGAGGGGCTACGAGCAGTACTTC. Translated, it gives CSVAFKRGYEQYF.

J is TRBJ2-5 and V is TRBV7-9, with D possibly being TRBD2 (6 bases). Deletions cut 3 bases from V and 4 bases from J, with 15 bases between. The CDR3 sequence is 15 residues long. CDR1 and CDR2 (germline): SEHNR, FQNEAQ (reference sequence). The DNA for the CDR3 is TGTGCCAGCAGCTTTAGGGAGGTCGCGGGAGAGACCCAGTACTTC. It is translated as CASSFREVAGETQYF. Complete variable domain (other parts from reference TRBV7-9 and TRBJ2-5): DTGVSQNPRHKITKRGQNVTFRCDPISEHNRLYWYRQTLGQGPEFLTYFQNEAQLEKSRLLSDRFSAERPKGSFSTLEIQRTEQGDSAMYLCASSFREVAGETQYFGPGTRLLVL.